This is a list of T cell receptor beta chains from one sample in a study of shared clonotypes between healthy human individuals. The protocol was immunoSEQ multiplex PCR, while the TCRdb copy is restricted to in-frame clones and leaves out a portion. Among 2 million to 2.5 million clones listed, almost 96% were seen once. The specimen was naive CD4+ T cells sorted from blood. The receptors stem from a man aged 18-30 years in good health. The CDR3 runs from the conserved cysteine through the conserved F or W. The order of the fields is CDR3 DNA, CDR3 protein, D gene, V gene, J gene, clone size. The D gene is left open where the match is weak. Size is omitted from some rows. Given values are once, few, many or a class for expanded clones.

TGTGCCAGCAGCTCACTTTCAGGGGGAAACACCATATATTTT	CASSSLSGGNTIYF	.	TRBV11-2	TRBJ1-3	.
TGTGCCAGCAGTTCTCCTAGGGGGGACGGTGAAAAACTGTTTTTT	CASSSPRGDGEKLFF	.	TRBV28	TRBJ1-4	.
TGTGCCAGCAGCCGGACGACAGTGAACACTGAAGCTTTCTTT	CASSRTTVNTEAFF	.	TRBV11-2	TRBJ1-1	.
TGTGCCAGCCCCTCAATTATACAGGACAGGGACTACGAGCAGTACTTC	CASPSIIQDRDYEQYF	TRBD1	TRBV11-3	TRBJ2-7	.
TGTGCCAGTACTAGGACTAGCGGGGTCCAAGAGACCCAGTACTTC	CASTRTSGVQETQYF	TRBD2	TRBV5-4	TRBJ2-5	.
TGCGCCAGCAGCTTTCCGGGGGGCCCCTACGAGCAGTACTTC	CASSFPGGPYEQYF	.	TRBV5-1	TRBJ2-7	.
TGTGCCAGCAGTGTATTGGGAGAGAGCTCCTACGAGCAGTACTTC	CASSVLGESSYEQYF	.	TRBV2	TRBJ2-7	.
TGTGCCAGCAGTTTATCAGGGGGACAGAGCAATCAGCCCCAGCATTTT	CASSLSGGQSNQPQHF	TRBD1	TRBV28	TRBJ1-5	.
TGTGCCAGCAGTGAACTAGCGGGAGGAAGCACAGATACGCAGTATTTT	CASSELAGGSTDTQYF	TRBD2	TRBV2	TRBJ2-3	.
TGTGCCAGCAGACGGGGCCCCGCTACAGATACGCAGTATTTT	CASRRGPATDTQYF	.	TRBV6-5	TRBJ2-3	once
TGTGCCAGCTCACCGGGGACTAGCGGGAGTAAAGAGACCCAGTACTTC	CASSPGTSGSKETQYF	TRBD2	TRBV18	TRBJ2-5	.
TGCGCCAGCAGCTTGGTAGGCACTAGCGGGACCGAGACCCAGTACTTC	CASSLVGTSGTETQYF	TRBD2	TRBV5-1	TRBJ2-5	.
TGTGCCAGCAGTTACCTCGCGGCCTCTGGGGCCAACGTCCTGACTTTC	CASSYLAASGANVLTF	.	TRBV6-5	TRBJ2-6	.
TGTGCCAGCTCACGATTCTCCGAACGCCAAGAGACCCAGTACTTC	CASSRFSERQETQYF	.	TRBV18	TRBJ2-5	.
TGTGCCAGCAGCTACCCCCCGGGGGCGGGGGGGCTGGTGCAGTTCTTC	CASSYPPGAGGLVQFF	TRBD2	TRBV6-5	TRBJ2-1	.